This T cell receptor (beta chain) was recorded in a study of regulatory T cells in long-lasting Graves disease. General study results and limits: Persistent disease exhibited a predilection for TRBV28, TRBJ1-2 and TRBJ2-5.

The V gene lost 8 bases and the J gene lost 9 bases, with 11 bases spanning the gap. CDR3 length: 11 residues. Construction of the TCR beta libraries employed iRepertoire HTBI primers in conjunction with Arm-PCR of CDR3 regions. MiXCR was run by TCRdb on the multiplex PCR reads, yielding one entry per CDR3 protein. The data contain roughly 360,000 distinct CDR3 sequences, roughly 12% of them singletons. This clonotype was counted many times. Its specificity is unknown. The time point is: newly diagnosed GD, antithyroid drugs for less than 3 months. PBMC-derived RNA was used for the TCR library. This same sample was also part of a study on T cells in Graves' hyperthyroidism and ophthalmopathy.

The gene calls are TRBV12-3 or TRBV12-4 and TRBJ1-5; D gene uncertain. The sample consisted of peripheral blood mononuclear cells (PBMCs), taken at new diagnosis, from a patient treated with antithyroid drugs. This sequence originates from a woman aged 18-29 years with Graves disease. The DNA for the CDR3 is TGTGCCAGCCTAAATGATGGGCCCCAGCATTTT. Protein: CASLNDGPQHF.